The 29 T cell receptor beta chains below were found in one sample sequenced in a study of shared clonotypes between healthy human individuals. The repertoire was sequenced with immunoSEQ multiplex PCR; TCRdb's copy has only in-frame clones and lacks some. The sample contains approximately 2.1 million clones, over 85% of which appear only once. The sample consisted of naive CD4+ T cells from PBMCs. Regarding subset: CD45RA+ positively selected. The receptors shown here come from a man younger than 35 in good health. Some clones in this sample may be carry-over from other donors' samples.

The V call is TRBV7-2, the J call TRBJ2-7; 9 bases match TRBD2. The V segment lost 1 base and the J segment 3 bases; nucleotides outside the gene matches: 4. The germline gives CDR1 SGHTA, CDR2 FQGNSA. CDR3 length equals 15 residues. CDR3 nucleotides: TGTGCCAGCAGCTTAGTCGCTAGCGGGAACTACGAGCAGTACTTC. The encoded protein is CASSLVASGNYEQYF.

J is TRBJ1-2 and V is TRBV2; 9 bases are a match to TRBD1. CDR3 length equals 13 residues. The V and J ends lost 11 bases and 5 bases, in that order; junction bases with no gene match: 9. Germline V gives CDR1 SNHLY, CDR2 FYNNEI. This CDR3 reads CASQEGTGYGYTF. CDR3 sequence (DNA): TGTGCCTCTCAAGAGGGGACAGGGTATGGCTACACCTTC.

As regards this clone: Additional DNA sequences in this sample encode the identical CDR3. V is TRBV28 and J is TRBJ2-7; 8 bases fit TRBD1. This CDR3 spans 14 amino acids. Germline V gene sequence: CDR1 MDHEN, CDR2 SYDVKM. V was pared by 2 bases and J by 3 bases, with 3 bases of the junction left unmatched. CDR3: CASSLQGAFYEQYF. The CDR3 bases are TGTGCCAGCAGTTTACAGGGGGCCTTCTACGAGCAGTACTTC.

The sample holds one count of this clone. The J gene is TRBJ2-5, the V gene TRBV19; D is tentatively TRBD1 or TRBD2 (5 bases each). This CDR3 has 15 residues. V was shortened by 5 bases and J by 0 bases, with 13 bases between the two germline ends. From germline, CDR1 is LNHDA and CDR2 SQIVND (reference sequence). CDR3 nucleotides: TGTGCCAGTAGTGAACGGGGCCGGTACCAAGAGACCCAGTACTTC. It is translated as CASSERGRYQETQYF.

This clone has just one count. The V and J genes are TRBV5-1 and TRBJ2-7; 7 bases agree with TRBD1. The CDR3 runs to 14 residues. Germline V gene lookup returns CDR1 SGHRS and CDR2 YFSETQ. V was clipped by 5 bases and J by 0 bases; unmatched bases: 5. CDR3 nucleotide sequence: TGCGCCAGCAGAGCTCCAGGGGGCTCCTACGAGCAGTACTTC. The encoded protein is CASRAPGGSYEQYF.

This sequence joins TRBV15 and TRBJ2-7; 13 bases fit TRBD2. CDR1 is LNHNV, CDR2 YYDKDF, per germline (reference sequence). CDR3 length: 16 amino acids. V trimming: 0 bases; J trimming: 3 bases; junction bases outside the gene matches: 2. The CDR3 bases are TGTGCCACCAGCAGAGACCGGACTAGCGGGAGCTACGAGCAGTACTTC. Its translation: CATSRDRTSGSYEQYF. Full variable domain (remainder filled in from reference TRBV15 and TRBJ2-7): DAMVIQNPRYQVTQFGKPVTLSCSQTLNHNVMYWYQQKSSQAPKLLFHYYDKDFNNEADTPDNFQSRRPNTSFCFLDIRSPGLGDTAMYLCATSRDRTSGSYEQYFGPGTRLTVT.

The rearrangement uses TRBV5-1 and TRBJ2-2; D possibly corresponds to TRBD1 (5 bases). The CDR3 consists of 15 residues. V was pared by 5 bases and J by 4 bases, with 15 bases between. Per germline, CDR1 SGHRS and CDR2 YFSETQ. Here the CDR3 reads CASRGTDTRTGELFF. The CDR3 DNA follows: TGCGCCAGCAGAGGTACGGACACCCGCACCGGGGAGCTGTTTTTT.

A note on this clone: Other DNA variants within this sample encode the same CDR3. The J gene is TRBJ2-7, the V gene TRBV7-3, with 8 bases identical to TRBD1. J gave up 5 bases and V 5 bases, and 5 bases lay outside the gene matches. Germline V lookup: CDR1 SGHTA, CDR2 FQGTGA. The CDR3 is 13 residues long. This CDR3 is CASSPGQGNEQYF. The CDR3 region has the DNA TGTGCCAGCAGCCCCGGACAGGGCAACGAGCAGTACTTC.

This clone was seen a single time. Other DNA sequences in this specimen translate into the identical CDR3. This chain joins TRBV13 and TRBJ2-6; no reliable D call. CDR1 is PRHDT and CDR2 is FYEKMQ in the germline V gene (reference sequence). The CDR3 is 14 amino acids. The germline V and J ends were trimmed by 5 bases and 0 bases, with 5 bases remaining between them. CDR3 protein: CASSLISGANVLTF. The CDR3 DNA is TGTGCCAGCAGCCTTATCTCTGGGGCCAACGTCCTGACTTTC.

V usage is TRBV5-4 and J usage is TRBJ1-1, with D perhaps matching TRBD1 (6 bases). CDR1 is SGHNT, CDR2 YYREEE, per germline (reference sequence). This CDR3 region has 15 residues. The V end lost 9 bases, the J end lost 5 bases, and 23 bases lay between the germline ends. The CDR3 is CATLPSPDRWTEAFF. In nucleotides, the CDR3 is TGTGCCACCCTCCCATCGCCGGACAGATGGACTGAAGCTTTCTTT. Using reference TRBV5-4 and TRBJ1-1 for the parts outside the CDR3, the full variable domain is ETGVTQSPTHLIKTRGQQVTLRCSSQSGHNTVSWYQQALGQGPQFIFQYYREEENGRGNFPPRFSGLQFPNYSSELNVNALELDDSALYLCATLPSPDRWTEAFFGQGTRLTVV.

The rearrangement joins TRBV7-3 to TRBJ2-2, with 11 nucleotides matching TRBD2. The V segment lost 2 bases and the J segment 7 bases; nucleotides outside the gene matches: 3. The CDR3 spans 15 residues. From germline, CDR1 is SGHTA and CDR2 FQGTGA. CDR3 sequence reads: CASSLLTSGDGELFF. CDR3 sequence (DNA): TGTGCCAGCAGCTTATTGACTAGCGGGGACGGGGAGCTGTTTTTT.

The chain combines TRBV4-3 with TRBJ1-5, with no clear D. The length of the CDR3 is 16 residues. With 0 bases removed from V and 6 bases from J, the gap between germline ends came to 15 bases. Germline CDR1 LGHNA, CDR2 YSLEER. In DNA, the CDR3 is TGCGCCAGCAGCCAAGATCTTAGGGAGGGCCTTCAGCCCCAGCATTTT. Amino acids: CASSQDLREGLQPQHF.

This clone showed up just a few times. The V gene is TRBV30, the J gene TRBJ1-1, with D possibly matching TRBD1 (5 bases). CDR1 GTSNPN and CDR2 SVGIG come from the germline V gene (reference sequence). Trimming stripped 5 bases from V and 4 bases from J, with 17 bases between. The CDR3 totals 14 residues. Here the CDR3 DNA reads TGTGCCTGGGGAAGACAGCTCGTGGCCACTGAAGCTTTCTTT. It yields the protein CAWGRQLVATEAFF.

The CDR3 loop reads CASSVHRGTRTGELFF. CDR3 nucleotides: TGTGCCAGCAGCGTACACAGGGGGACTCGGACCGGGGAGCTGTTTTTT. The chain carries TRBV28 and TRBJ2-2, with 8 bases identical to TRBD1. Germline V CDR1 and CDR2: MDHEN, SYDVKM. The J segment lost 5 bases and the V segment lost 6 bases, leaving 11 bases of the junction unmatched. The CDR3 totals 16 residues. Full variable domain (missing parts from reference TRBV28 and TRBJ2-2): DVKVTQSSRYLVKRTGEKVFLECVQDMDHENMFWYRQDPGLGLRLIYFSYDVKMKEKGDIPEGYSVSREKKERFSLILESASTNQTSMYLCASSVHRGTRTGELFFGEGSRLTVL.

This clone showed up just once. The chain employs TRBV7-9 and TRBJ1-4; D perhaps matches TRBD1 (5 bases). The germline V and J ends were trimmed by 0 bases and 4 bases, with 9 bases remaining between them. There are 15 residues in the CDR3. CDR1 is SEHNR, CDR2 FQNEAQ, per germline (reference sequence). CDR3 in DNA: TGTGCCAGCAGCTTAGCCTTGGGGGTTAATGAAAAACTGTTTTTT. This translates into CASSLALGVNEKLFF.

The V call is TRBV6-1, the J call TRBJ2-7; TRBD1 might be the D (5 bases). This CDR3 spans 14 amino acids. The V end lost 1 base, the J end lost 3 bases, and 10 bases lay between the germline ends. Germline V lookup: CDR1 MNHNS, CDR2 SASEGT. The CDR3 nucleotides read TGTGCCAGCAGTGAAGACCTTGACAGCTACGAGCAGTACTTC. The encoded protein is CASSEDLDSYEQYF.

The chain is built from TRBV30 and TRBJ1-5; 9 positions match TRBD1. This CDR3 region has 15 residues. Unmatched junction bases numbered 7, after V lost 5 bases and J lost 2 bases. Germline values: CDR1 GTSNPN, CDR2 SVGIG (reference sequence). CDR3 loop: CAWAPDRGGNQPQHF. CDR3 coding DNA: TGTGCCTGGGCCCCGGACAGGGGTGGCAATCAGCCCCAGCATTTT.

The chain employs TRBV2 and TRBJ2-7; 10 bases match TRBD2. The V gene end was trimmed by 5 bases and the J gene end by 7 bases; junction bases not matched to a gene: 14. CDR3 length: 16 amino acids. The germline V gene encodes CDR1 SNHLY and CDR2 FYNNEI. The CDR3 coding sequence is TGTGCCAGCAGTCCCCTCAGCGGGAGGGGGACTGGGGAGCAGTACTTC. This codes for CASSPLSGRGTGEQYF.

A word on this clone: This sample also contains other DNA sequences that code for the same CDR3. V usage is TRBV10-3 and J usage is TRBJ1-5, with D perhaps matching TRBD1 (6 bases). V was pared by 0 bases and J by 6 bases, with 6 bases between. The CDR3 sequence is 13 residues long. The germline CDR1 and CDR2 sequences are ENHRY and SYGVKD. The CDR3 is CAISESQGQPQHF. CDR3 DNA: TGTGCCATCAGTGAGTCACAGGGTCAGCCCCAGCATTTT.

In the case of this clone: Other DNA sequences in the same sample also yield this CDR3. The CDR3 spells CASSTNYGYTF. CDR3 nucleotides: TGTGCCAGCAGCACTAACTATGGCTACACCTTC. The rearrangement joins TRBV9 to TRBJ1-2; D remains unclear. This CDR3 has 11 residues. The V and J ends lost 4 bases and 0 bases respectively, with 1 base between them. Germline V gene sequence: CDR1 SGDLS, CDR2 YYNGEE.

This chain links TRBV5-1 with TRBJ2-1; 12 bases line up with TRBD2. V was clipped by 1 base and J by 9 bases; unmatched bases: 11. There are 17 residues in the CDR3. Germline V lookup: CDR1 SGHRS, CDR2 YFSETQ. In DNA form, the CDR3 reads TGCGCCAGCAGCTTGACACCCCTAGCGGGAGGGCCCATTGAGCAGTTCTTC. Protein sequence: CASSLTPLAGGPIEQFF.

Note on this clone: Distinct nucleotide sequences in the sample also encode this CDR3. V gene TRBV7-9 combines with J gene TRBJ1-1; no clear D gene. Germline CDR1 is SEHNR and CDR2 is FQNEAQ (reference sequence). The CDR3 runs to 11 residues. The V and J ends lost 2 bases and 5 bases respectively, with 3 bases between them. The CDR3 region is CASSLRTEAFF. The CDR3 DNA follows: TGTGCCAGCAGCTTAAGGACTGAAGCTTTCTTT. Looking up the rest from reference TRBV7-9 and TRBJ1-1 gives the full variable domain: DTGVSQNPRHKITKRGQNVTFRCDPISEHNRLYWYRQTLGQGPEFLTYFQNEAQLEKSRLLSDRFSAERPKGSFSTLEIQRTEQGDSAMYLCASSLRTEAFFGQGTRLTVV.

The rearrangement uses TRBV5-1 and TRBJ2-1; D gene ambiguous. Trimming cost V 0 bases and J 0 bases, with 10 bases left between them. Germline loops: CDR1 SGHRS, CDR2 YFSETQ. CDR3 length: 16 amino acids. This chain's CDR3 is CASSLVMASSYNEQFF. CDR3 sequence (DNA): TGCGCCAGCAGCTTGGTTATGGCGAGCTCCTACAATGAGCAGTTCTTC.

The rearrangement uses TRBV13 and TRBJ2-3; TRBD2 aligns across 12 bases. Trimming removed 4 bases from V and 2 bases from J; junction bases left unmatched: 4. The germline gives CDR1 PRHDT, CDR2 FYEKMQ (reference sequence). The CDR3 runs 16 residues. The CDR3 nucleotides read TGTGCCAGCAGCTCGAGGACTAGCGGGAACACAGATACGCAGTATTTT. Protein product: CASSSRTSGNTDTQYF.

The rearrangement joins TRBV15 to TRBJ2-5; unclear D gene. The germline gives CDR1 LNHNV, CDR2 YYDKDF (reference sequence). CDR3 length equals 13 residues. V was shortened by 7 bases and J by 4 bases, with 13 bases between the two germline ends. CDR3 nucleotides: TGTGCCACCACCGGCGGCAAAGTAGAGACCCAGTACTTC. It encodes CATTGGKVETQYF. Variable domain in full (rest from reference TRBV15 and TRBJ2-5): DAMVIQNPRYQVTQFGKPVTLSCSQTLNHNVMYWYQQKSSQAPKLLFHYYDKDFNNEADTPDNFQSRRPNTSFCFLDIRSPGLGDTAMYLCATTGGKVETQYFGPGTRLLVL.

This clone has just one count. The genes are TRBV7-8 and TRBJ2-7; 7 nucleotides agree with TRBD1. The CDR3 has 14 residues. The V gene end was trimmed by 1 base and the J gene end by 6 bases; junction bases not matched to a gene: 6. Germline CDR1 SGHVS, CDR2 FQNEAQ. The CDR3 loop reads CASSLEHRGREQYF. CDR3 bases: TGTGCCAGCAGCTTAGAACATAGGGGGCGCGAGCAGTACTTC. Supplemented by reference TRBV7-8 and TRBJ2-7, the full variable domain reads GAGVSQSPRYKVAKRGQDVALRCDPISGHVSLFWYQQALGQGPEFLTYFQNEAQLDKSGLPSDRFFAERPEGSVSTLKIQRTQQEDSAVYLCASSLEHRGREQYFGPGTRLTVT.

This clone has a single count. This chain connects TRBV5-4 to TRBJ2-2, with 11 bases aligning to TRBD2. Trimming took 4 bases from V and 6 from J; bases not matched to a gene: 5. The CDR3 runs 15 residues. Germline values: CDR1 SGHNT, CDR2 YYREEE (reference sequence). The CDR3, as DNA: TGTGCCAGCAGCCCCCTAGCGGGAGGTTCCGGGGAGCTGTTTTTT. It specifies CASSPLAGGSGELFF.

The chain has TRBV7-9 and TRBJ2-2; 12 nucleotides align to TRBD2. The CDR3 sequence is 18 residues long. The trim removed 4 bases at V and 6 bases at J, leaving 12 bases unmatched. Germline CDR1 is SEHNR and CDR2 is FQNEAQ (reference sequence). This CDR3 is CASSSLPVTSGSSGELFF. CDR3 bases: TGTGCCAGCAGCTCCTTACCCGTGACTAGCGGGAGCTCCGGGGAGCTGTTTTTT.

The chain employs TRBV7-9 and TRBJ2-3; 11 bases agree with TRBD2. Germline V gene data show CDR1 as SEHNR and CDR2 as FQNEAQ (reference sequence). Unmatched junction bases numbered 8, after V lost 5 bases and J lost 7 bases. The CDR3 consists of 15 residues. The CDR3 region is CASSDLAGGANTQYF. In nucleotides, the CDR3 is TGTGCCAGCAGCGATCTAGCGGGAGGTGCGAATACGCAGTATTTT.